This T cell receptor beta chain was obtained from a study of cytomegalovirus exposure and HLA in healthy donors. About the research overall: An earlier analysis found 110 million or so unique TCR beta sequences from approximately 170 million T cells. Of all 400 or so donors who were genotyped, roughly 81% belonged to the Caucasian-associated ancestry cluster.

Comments on this clone: Its antigen remains unidentified.

V dropped 6 bases and J dropped 7; count of bases not matched to a gene: 9. Germline V gene lookup returns CDR1 SQVTM and CDR2 ANQGSEA. CDR3 length: 13 residues. The PCR contained 60 Vbeta and 13 Jbeta primers. The table came from immunoSEQ multiplex PCR; TCRdb's copy has only in-frame clones and leaves some out. This table holds some 71,000 clones, 65% to 75% found once. Study-level results: The authors judged a highly shared variant cluster likely a sequencing artifact.

The chain combines TRBV29-1 with TRBJ1-2; TRBD1 aligns across 9 bases. The receptor's source is a man aged 40-49 years in good health and CMV-seropositive. The sample taken for sequencing was PBMCs. The CDR3 DNA is TGCAGCGTAGACAGGGGGGGTTCGGCTGGCTACACCTTC. It is translated as CSVDRGGSAGYTF.